This TCR beta chain was sequenced during a study of beta chain features in type 1 diabetes. Study-level findings and limits: Amplification by PCR could prefer shorter templates, with the same effect in patients and controls. For TCRB rearrangement, an influence of HLA type remained unresolved here.

Germline CDR1 is MNHEY and CDR2 is SVGAGI. This CDR3 is built from 15 residues. The ends were cut back, 2 bases at V and 4 bases at J, with 13 bases in the middle. Expressed TCRB transcripts were sequenced because the entire RNA isolate underwent reverse transcription. The method was immunoSEQ multiplex PCR; TCRdb's version includes in-frame clones alone and lacks a portion of them. The table records 60,000 or so clones, around 63% of them present only once. The sample holds a few counts of this clone. Its antigen is unknown. The sequenced material came from Tregs from blood. This TCR was recovered from a woman aged 18-29 years in good health. The chain recombines TRBV6-5 with TRBJ2-3; tentative D call: TRBD2 (6 bases). In nucleotides, the CDR3 is TGTGCCAGCAGTTACGTCGGGAGAAGCGCAGATACGCAGTATTTT. It translates to CASSYVGRSADTQYF.